These 2 T cell receptor beta chains were sequenced from one sample in a study of human T cells and chemical hapten exposure. Time point defined: patch test 1, 2 weeks after DPC sensitization. Treatment reported: therapeutic diphenylcyclopropenone sensitization with weekly scalp DPC. TCRdb independently ran MiXCR on the RACE reads; one entry per CDR3 protein. The data contain 300,000 to 450,000 distinct CDR3 sequences, more than 4.5% of them seen just once; the ten biggest clones take up 2% to 2.5%. The source was whole blood, collected in connection with sensitization to the hapten diphenylcyclopropenone (DPC). The origin of the receptors is a woman in her forties or fifties with alopecia areata. Some clones in this sample may be carry-over from other donors' samples.

Many counts were recorded for this clonotype. V is TRBV5-6 and J is TRBJ2-3, with 9 bases lining up with TRBD2. The CDR3 is made up of 15 amino acids. Germline CDR1 is SGHDT and CDR2 is YYEEEE. J gave up 6 bases and V 3 bases, and 8 bases lay outside the gene matches. In DNA form, the CDR3 reads TGTGCCAGCAGCTCGCTAGCGGGGCGAGCGGATACGCAGTATTTT. Protein product: CASSSLAGRADTQYF.

This clonotype was counted at least ten times. Here the CDR3 DNA reads TGCAGCGTTGCTGTACAGAGTAACAATGAGCAGTTCTTC. It codes for CSVAVQSNNEQFF. The V call is TRBV29-1, the J call TRBJ2-1; D is unresolved. This CDR3 contains 13 residues. The V and J ends lost 4 bases and 5 bases respectively, with 12 bases between them. The V gene's germline CDR1 is SQVTM and CDR2 ANQGSEA.